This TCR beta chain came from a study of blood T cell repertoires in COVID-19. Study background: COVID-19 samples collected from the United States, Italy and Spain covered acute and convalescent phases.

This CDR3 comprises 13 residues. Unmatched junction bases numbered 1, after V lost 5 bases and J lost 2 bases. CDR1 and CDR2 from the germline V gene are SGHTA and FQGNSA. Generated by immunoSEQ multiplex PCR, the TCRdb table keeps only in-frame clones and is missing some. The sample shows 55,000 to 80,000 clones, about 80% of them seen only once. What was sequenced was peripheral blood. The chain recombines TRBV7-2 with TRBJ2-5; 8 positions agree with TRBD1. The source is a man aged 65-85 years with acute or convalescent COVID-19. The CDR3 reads CASSRDRQETQYF. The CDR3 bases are TGTGCCAGCAGCCGGGACAGGCAAGAGACCCAGTACTTC.